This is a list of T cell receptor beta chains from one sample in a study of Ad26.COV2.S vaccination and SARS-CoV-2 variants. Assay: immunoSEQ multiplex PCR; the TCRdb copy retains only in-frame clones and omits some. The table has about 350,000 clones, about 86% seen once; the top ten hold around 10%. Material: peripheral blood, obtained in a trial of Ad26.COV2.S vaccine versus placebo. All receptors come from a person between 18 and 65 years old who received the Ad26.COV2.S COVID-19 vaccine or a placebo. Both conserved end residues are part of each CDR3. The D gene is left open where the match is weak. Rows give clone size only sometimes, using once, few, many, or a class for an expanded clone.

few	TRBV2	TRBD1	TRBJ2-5	CARKDRASGTQYF	TGTGCCAGAAAGGACAGGGCCAGTGGGACCCAGTACTTC
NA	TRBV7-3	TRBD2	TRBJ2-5	CASSLLARGGSETQYF	TGTGCCAGCAGCTTACTTGCCCGGGGAGGGTCAGAGACCCAGTACTTC
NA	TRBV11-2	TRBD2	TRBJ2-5	CASSLGASGSQETQYF	TGTGCCAGCAGCTTAGGGGCTAGCGGGAGCCAAGAGACCCAGTACTTC
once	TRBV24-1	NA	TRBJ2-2	CATREQGNTGELFF	TGTGCCACAAGGGAACAGGGGAACACCGGGGAGCTGTTTTTT
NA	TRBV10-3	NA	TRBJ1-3	CAISESSGASGNTIYF	TGTGCCATCAGTGAGTCGTCGGGGGCCTCTGGAAACACCATATATTTT
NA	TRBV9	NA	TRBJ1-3	CASSALLSSGNTIYF	TGTGCCAGCAGCGCCCTACTGAGCTCTGGAAACACCATATATTTT
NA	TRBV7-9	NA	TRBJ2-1	CASSLDVQANYNEQFF	TGTGCCAGCAGCTTAGATGTTCAGGCAAACTACAATGAGCAGTTCTTC
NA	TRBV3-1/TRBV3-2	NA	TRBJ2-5	CASSQSHKTQYF	TGTGCCAGCAGCCAGAGTCATAAGACCCAGTACTTC
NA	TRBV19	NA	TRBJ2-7	CASTQHGGRGEQYF	TGTGCCAGTACCCAACACGGGGGACGGGGCGAGCAGTACTTC
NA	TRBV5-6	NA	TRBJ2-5	CASSLAAGRKTQYF	TGTGCCAGCAGCTTGGCGGCAGGGAGAAAGACCCAGTACTTC
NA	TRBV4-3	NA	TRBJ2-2	CASSQGEGGWDTGELFF	TGCGCCAGCAGCCAAGGAGAGGGCGGTTGGGACACCGGGGAGCTGTTTTTT
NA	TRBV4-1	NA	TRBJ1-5	CASSPSVGAVWPQHF	TGCGCCAGCAGCCCTAGTGTAGGGGCTGTCTGGCCCCAGCATTTT
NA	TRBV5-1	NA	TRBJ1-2	CASSLDRYGYTF	TGCGCCAGCAGCTTGGATAGGTATGGCTACACCTTC